This is a list of T cell receptor beta chains from one sample in a study of CD8 T cells in ankylosing spondylitis. TCRdb independently ran MiXCR on the 5' RACE reads; one entry per CDR3 protein. The sample lists hundreds of thousands of distinct CDR3 sequences; under 30% were seen once. Material: blood, either unsorted or a sorted T cell fraction (not recorded which). The receptors derive from a male donor with ankylosing spondylitis or in good health (not recorded which). Both conserved end residues are part of each CDR3. Each record gives: CDR3 length, D gene, V gene, clone size, J gene, CDR3 DNA, CDR3 protein. A D gene is named only where the DNA matches it firmly. Only part of the rows carry a size: once, few, many, or a class if the clone is expanded.

cdr3_length: 14
d_call: TRBD1
v_call: TRBV7-9
clone_size: many
j_call: TRBJ2-7
cdr3_nt: TGTGCCAGCAGCTCAAAGGACAGGGGGCACGAGCAGTACTTC
cdr3_aa: CASSSKDRGHEQYF

cdr3_length: 16
d_call: TRBD1
v_call: TRBV6-1
clone_size: many
j_call: TRBJ1-5
cdr3_nt: TGTGCCAGCAGTGTGCCGACCGGGACAGGGAGTCAGCCCCAGCATTTT
cdr3_aa: CASSVPTGTGSQPQHF

cdr3_length: 14
d_call: NA
v_call: TRBV18
clone_size: NA
j_call: TRBJ2-5
cdr3_nt: TGTGCCAGCTCATCTTCGACAGACGGGGTACAAACGTTGTTC
cdr3_aa: CASSSSTDGVQTLF

cdr3_length: 14
d_call: TRBD2
v_call: TRBV29-1
clone_size: few
j_call: TRBJ2-1
cdr3_nt: TGCAGCGTTGTCGGCCTAGCGGGAGCCAATGAGCAGTTCTTC
cdr3_aa: CSVVGLAGANEQFF

cdr3_length: 15
d_call: TRBD2
v_call: TRBV20-1
clone_size: NA
j_call: TRBJ2-1
cdr3_nt: TGCAGTGCTAGAGATGCAGCGGGAGGGCCCTATGAGCAGTTCTTC
cdr3_aa: CSARDAAGGPYEQFF

cdr3_length: 15
d_call: NA
v_call: TRBV5-1
clone_size: many
j_call: TRBJ2-3
cdr3_nt: TGCGCCAGCAGCTTGAGGGGGGCCTGGTCAGATACGCAGTATTTT
cdr3_aa: CASSLRGAWSDTQYF

cdr3_length: 13
d_call: TRBD2
v_call: TRBV12-3/TRBV12-4
clone_size: many
j_call: TRBJ2-1
cdr3_nt: TGTGCCAGCAGAGGACTAGCAGTCAATGAGCAGTTCTTC
cdr3_aa: CASRGLAVNEQFF

cdr3_length: 16
d_call: TRBD2
v_call: TRBV20-1
clone_size: many
j_call: TRBJ2-3
cdr3_nt: TGCAGTGCCCCGCCTCCCGGCGCGGGAGGTACAGATACGCAGTATTTT
cdr3_aa: CSAPPPGAGGTDTQYF

cdr3_length: 16
d_call: TRBD1
v_call: TRBV5-1
clone_size: many
j_call: TRBJ2-5
cdr3_nt: TGCGCCAGCAGGGGAACCGGACAGGGGGCTCAAGAGACCCAGTACTTC
cdr3_aa: CASRGTGQGAQETQYF

cdr3_length: 15
d_call: NA
v_call: TRBV5-1
clone_size: NA
j_call: TRBJ2-7
cdr3_nt: TGCGCCAGCAGCACCACCCGGGCCGGGGGTTACGAGCAGTACTTC
cdr3_aa: CASSTTRAGGYEQYF

cdr3_length: 14
d_call: NA
v_call: TRBV27
clone_size: few
j_call: TRBJ2-7
cdr3_nt: TGTGCCAGCAGCCTCTTTGCGGGGGCCCACGAGCAGTACTTC
cdr3_aa: CASSLFAGAHEQYF

cdr3_length: 16
d_call: NA
v_call: TRBV5-1
clone_size: many
j_call: TRBJ2-3
cdr3_nt: TGCGCCAGCAGCTTGGGAGGTAGCCCGCTCACAGATACGCAGTATTTT
cdr3_aa: CASSLGGSPLTDTQYF

cdr3_length: 13
d_call: NA
v_call: TRBV20-1
clone_size: many
j_call: TRBJ1-1
cdr3_nt: TGCAGTGCTAGAGGGGGCGTGAACACTGAAGCTTTCTTT
cdr3_aa: CSARGGVNTEAFF

cdr3_length: 15
d_call: TRBD2
v_call: TRBV4-2
clone_size: few
j_call: TRBJ2-1
cdr3_nt: TGTGCCAGCAGCCAAGATCCTAGCGGGAGTACGAAGCAGTTCTTC
cdr3_aa: CASSQDPSGSTKQFF

cdr3_length: 13
d_call: TRBD2
v_call: TRBV12-3/TRBV12-4
clone_size: NA
j_call: TRBJ2-1
cdr3_nt: TGTGCCAGCAGTTCAGGACTAGGTAATGAGCAGTTCTTC
cdr3_aa: CASSSGLGNEQFF

cdr3_length: 13
d_call: TRBD1
v_call: TRBV29-1
clone_size: many
j_call: TRBJ1-1
cdr3_nt: TGCAGCGTAGGACAGGGGGTGCGCTCTGAAGCTTTCTTT
cdr3_aa: CSVGQGVRSEAFF

cdr3_length: 15
d_call: NA
v_call: TRBV5-1
clone_size: many
j_call: TRBJ2-3
cdr3_nt: TGCGCCAGCAGCTTGATGGCCTTGAGCACAGATACGCAGTATTTT
cdr3_aa: CASSLMALSTDTQYF

cdr3_length: 13
d_call: NA
v_call: TRBV29-1
clone_size: NA
j_call: TRBJ1-1
cdr3_nt: TGCAGCGTTCCGCTGTCAGGAAACACTGAAGCTTTCTTT
cdr3_aa: CSVPLSGNTEAFF

cdr3_length: 14
d_call: NA
v_call: TRBV5-5
clone_size: many
j_call: TRBJ2-3
cdr3_nt: TGTGCCAGCACCCGGAACTCGGGATGGGATACGCAGTATTTT
cdr3_aa: CASTRNSGWDTQYF

cdr3_length: 16
d_call: NA
v_call: TRBV6-1
clone_size: NA
j_call: TRBJ2-2
cdr3_nt: TGTGCCAGCACCTACGGGGGAGCTCCGCGGACCGGGGAGCTGTTTTTT
cdr3_aa: CASTYGGAPRTGELFF

cdr3_length: 14
d_call: TRBD1
v_call: TRBV12-3/TRBV12-4
clone_size: few
j_call: TRBJ2-7
cdr3_nt: TGTGCCAGCAGTGCCCGACAGGGTTCCTACGAGCAGTACTTC
cdr3_aa: CASSARQGSYEQYF

cdr3_length: 14
d_call: NA
v_call: TRBV7-2
clone_size: NA
j_call: TRBJ2-3
cdr3_nt: TGTGCCAGCAGCTTAACCGGTGGGACCTATACGCAGTATTTT
cdr3_aa: CASSLTGGTYTQYF

cdr3_length: 13
d_call: NA
v_call: TRBV6-6
clone_size: many
j_call: TRBJ2-1
cdr3_nt: TGTGCCAGCAGTTACTCCCTTAGCAATGAGCAGTTCTTC
cdr3_aa: CASSYSLSNEQFF

cdr3_length: 15
d_call: TRBD2
v_call: TRBV5-1
clone_size: many
j_call: TRBJ2-2
cdr3_nt: TGCGCCAGCAGCCCCGGACTAGCGGGCAACGGGGAGCTGTTTTTT
cdr3_aa: CASSPGLAGNGELFF

cdr3_length: 14
d_call: TRBD2
v_call: TRBV20-1
clone_size: few
j_call: TRBJ2-3
cdr3_nt: TGCAGTGCCCAACTAGCGTCTAGCACAGATACGCAGTATTTT
cdr3_aa: CSAQLASSTDTQYF

cdr3_length: 15
d_call: TRBD2
v_call: TRBV10-3
clone_size: many
j_call: TRBJ2-2
cdr3_nt: TGTGCCATCAGGGAGACTAGCGGGAGAACCGGGGAGCTGTTTTTT
cdr3_aa: CAIRETSGRTGELFF

cdr3_length: 15
d_call: NA
v_call: TRBV27
clone_size: NA
j_call: TRBJ2-3
cdr3_nt: TGTGCCAGCAGACCGCCTAGCTTGCACACAGATACGCAGTATTTT
cdr3_aa: CASRPPSLHTDTQYF

cdr3_length: 14
d_call: NA
v_call: TRBV5-1
clone_size: many
j_call: TRBJ1-1
cdr3_nt: TGCGCCAGCAGAAAGGGGTCTCAGAACACTGAAGCTTTCTTT
cdr3_aa: CASRKGSQNTEAFF

cdr3_length: 14
d_call: NA
v_call: TRBV10-3
clone_size: many
j_call: TRBJ2-7
cdr3_nt: TGTGCCATCAGTGAAAGTGGAACCTCCTACGAGCAGTACTTC
cdr3_aa: CAISESGTSYEQYF

cdr3_length: 12
d_call: NA
v_call: TRBV5-1
clone_size: NA
j_call: TRBJ2-7
cdr3_nt: TGCGCCAGCAGCTTGGGGGGATACGAGGAGTACTTC
cdr3_aa: CASSLGGYEEYF

cdr3_length: 11
d_call: NA
v_call: TRBV7-2
clone_size: many
j_call: TRBJ2-1
cdr3_nt: TGTGCCAGCGGCAGAAGTAATGAGCAGTTCTTC
cdr3_aa: CASGRSNEQFF

cdr3_length: 16
d_call: TRBD1
v_call: TRBV11-2
clone_size: many
j_call: TRBJ2-1
cdr3_nt: TGTGCCAGCAGCTTAGACGGGGACAGGAGCTACAATGAGCAGTTCTTC
cdr3_aa: CASSLDGDRSYNEQFF

cdr3_length: 14
d_call: NA
v_call: TRBV9
clone_size: many
j_call: TRBJ2-7
cdr3_nt: TGTGCCAGCAGCCCCCAGGCGGGTTCCTACGAGCAGTACTTC
cdr3_aa: CASSPQAGSYEQYF

cdr3_length: 15
d_call: NA
v_call: TRBV7-3
clone_size: many
j_call: TRBJ2-2
cdr3_nt: TGTGCCAGCAGCCCGACAACGAATTACGCCGGGGAGCTGTTTTTT
cdr3_aa: CASSPTTNYAGELFF

cdr3_length: 12
d_call: NA
v_call: TRBV12-3/TRBV12-4
clone_size: many
j_call: TRBJ2-1
cdr3_nt: TGTGCCAGCAGAACTCGTGTGAATGAGCAGTTCTTC
cdr3_aa: CASRTRVNEQFF